Listed below are T cell receptor beta chains from one sample, sequenced in a study of shared clonotypes between healthy human individuals. Generated by immunoSEQ multiplex PCR, the TCRdb table keeps only in-frame clones and is missing some. Found here are approximately 1,500,000 clones, approximately 98% of them singletons; the top ten hold roughly 0.42%. The material sequenced was naive CD4+ T cells sorted from blood. These receptors all stem from a man between 25 and 39 years old in good health. CDR3s include the opening cysteine and the closing phenylalanine or tryptophan. The D gene is left open where the match is weak. Not every row has a clone size; where given, it reads once, few, many or a size class.

clone_size j_call d_call v_call cdr3_aa cdr3_nt
once TRBJ1-1 - TRBV28 CASSPFEGGTEAFF TGTGCCAGCAGTCCCTTTGAGGGGGGCACTGAAGCTTTCTTT
- TRBJ2-3 - TRBV7-9 CASSSWYKGDTDTQYF TGTGCCAGCAGCTCCTGGTATAAGGGTGACACAGATACGCAGTATTTT
- TRBJ2-2 - TRBV5-1 CASSSSLAANTGELFF TGCGCCAGCAGCTCATCCCTGGCCGCGAACACCGGGGAGCTGTTTTTT
- TRBJ2-1 - TRBV11-3 CASSSSGNEQFF TGTGCCAGCAGCAGTAGTGGGAATGAGCAGTTCTTC
- TRBJ2-1 - TRBV12-5 CASGLGQGLSNEQFF TGTGCTAGTGGTTTGGGGCAGGGACTGAGCAATGAGCAGTTCTTC
- TRBJ2-4 - TRBV5-1 CASSPGSGGKNIQYF TGCGCCAGCTCCCCCGGGAGTGGTGGCAAAAACATTCAGTACTTC
- TRBJ2-1 - TRBV11-2 CASSLAASYNEQFF TGTGCCAGCAGCTTAGCTGCTTCCTACAATGAGCAGTTCTTC
- TRBJ2-6 TRBD1 TRBV5-1 CASSSRQGRLEGANVLTF TGCGCCAGCAGCTCCCGACAGGGGAGGTTGGAAGGGGCCAACGTCCTGACTTTC
- TRBJ2-7 TRBD2 TRBV11-2 CASSLDSLAGAEQYF TGTGCCAGCAGCTTAGATAGTCTAGCGGGAGCCGAGCAGTACTTC
once TRBJ1-2 TRBD1 TRBV5-6 CASSPTGVTGYTF TGTGCCAGCAGCCCGACAGGGGTTACTGGCTACACCTTC
- TRBJ1-1 - TRBV6-1 CASSDNFGRYTEAFF TGTGCCAGCAGTGATAATTTTGGGCGCTACACTGAAGCTTTCTTT
- TRBJ2-7 - TRBV28 CASTLGYEQYF TGTGCCAGCACCTTAGGGTACGAGCAGTACTTC
- TRBJ1-3 - TRBV5-1 CASSSGPYEGNTIYF TGCGCCAGCAGCAGCGGGCCGTACGAGGGAAACACCATATATTTT
- TRBJ2-1 TRBD2 TRBV27 CASSPLAGNLWNEQFF TGTGCCAGCAGCCCTCTAGCGGGAAATTTGTGGAATGAGCAGTTCTTC
- TRBJ1-1 - TRBV18 CASSPLRFAEKNTEAFF TGTGCCAGCTCCCCACTACGGTTTGCGGAAAAGAACACTGAAGCTTTCTTT
- TRBJ1-5 - TRBV5-6 CASSAIRTGSRQPQHF TGTGCCAGCAGCGCAATTAGAACAGGGTCTCGTCAGCCCCAGCATTTT
- TRBJ2-1 TRBD2 TRBV5-1 CASSLVWTSADNEQFF TGCGCCAGCAGCTTGGTGTGGACTAGCGCAGACAATGAGCAGTTCTTC
- TRBJ2-7 TRBD1 TRBV28 CASRRQGTYEQYF TGTGCCAGCAGAAGACAGGGCACCTACGAGCAGTACTTC
- TRBJ2-7 - TRBV6-5 CASSYRQGMGEQYF TGTGCCAGCAGTTATAGGCAGGGAATGGGCGAGCAGTACTTC
- TRBJ2-7 TRBD2 TRBV7-3 CASSQLAGAYEQYF TGTGCCAGCAGCCAGCTTGCGGGGGCCTACGAGCAGTACTTC
- TRBJ2-1 - TRBV6-5 CASSNRELTYNEQFF TGTGCCAGCAGTAACAGGGAACTCACCTACAATGAGCAGTTCTTC
once TRBJ2-1 TRBD2 TRBV7-9 CASSSSGRPLDEQFF TGTGCCAGCAGCTCTAGCGGGAGGCCCTTGGATGAGCAGTTCTTC
- TRBJ1-2 - TRBV28 CASSFVGGTPIQGYTF TGTGCCAGCAGTTTTGTTGGGGGGACACCCATTCAGGGCTACACCTTC
- TRBJ2-1 - TRBV7-2 CASSLVVNNEQFF TGTGCCAGCAGCTTAGTAGTAAACAATGAGCAGTTCTTC
- TRBJ2-2 - TRBV2 CASRRGTAWGTGELFF TGTGCCAGCAGGAGGGGGACCGCTTGGGGCACCGGGGAGCTGTTTTTT
- TRBJ1-3 TRBD1 TRBV18 CASSSRPGQPSGNTIYF TGTGCCAGCTCATCAAGGCCGGGACAGCCGTCTGGAAACACCATATATTTT
- TRBJ1-4 - TRBV6-1 CASTPYPGSREKLFF TGTGCCAGCACCCCCTACCCCGGGTCGAGAGAAAAACTGTTTTTT
- TRBJ1-2 TRBD1 TRBV7-9 CASSLVTGTGFDYGYTF TGTGCCAGCAGCTTAGTTACCGGGACAGGGTTCGACTATGGCTACACCTTC
- TRBJ2-2 TRBD1 TRBV6-1 CASRRTGETGELFF TGTGCCAGCAGACGGACAGGGGAAACCGGGGAGCTGTTTTTT
- TRBJ2-7 - TRBV29-1 CSVEDQYSEQYF TGCAGCGTTGAAGATCAGTATTCAGAGCAGTACTTC
- TRBJ2-2 - TRBV5-5 CASSSMRGGTGELFF TGTGCCAGCAGCTCGATGAGGGGGGGCACCGGGGAGCTGTTTTTT
- TRBJ2-2 - TRBV7-7 CASSPGTTGELFF TGTGCCAGCAGCCCAGGAACCACCGGGGAGCTGTTTTTT
- TRBJ2-7 - TRBV7-8 CASSLQRSSYEQYF TGTGCCAGCAGCTTACAAAGAAGCTCCTACGAGCAGTACTTC
- TRBJ1-1 - TRBV18 CASSPGTREAFF TGTGCCAGCTCACCCGGGACCCGTGAAGCTTTCTTT
- TRBJ1-4 - TRBV6-5 CASRTAEKLFF TGTGCCAGCAGGACCGCTGAAAAACTGTTTTTT
- TRBJ2-3 TRBD2 TRBV18 CASSLLSAGGTNTQYF TGTGCCAGCTCACTTTTATCGGCGGGAGGGACTAATACGCAGTATTTT
- TRBJ2-3 TRBD1 TRBV28 CASSPMGQGTDTQYF TGTGCCAGCAGTCCCATGGGACAGGGTACAGATACGCAGTATTTT
- TRBJ2-7 - TRBV5-1 CASSLMGDVTYEQYF TGCGCCAGCAGCTTGATGGGGGATGTGACCTACGAGCAGTACTTC
- TRBJ2-7 - TRBV28 CASSKITYEQYF TGTGCCAGCAGCAAGATTACCTACGAGCAGTACTTC
- TRBJ2-7 - TRBV7-9 CASSLGEVGPYEQYF TGTGCCAGCAGCTTAGGGGAGGTAGGACCCTACGAGCAGTACTTC
once TRBJ2-5 TRBD1 TRBV19 CATGGSETQYF TGTGCCACAGGGGGCTCAGAGACCCAGTACTTC
- TRBJ2-7 - TRBV2 CASTYAPSSYEQYF TGTGCCAGCACCTATGCACCTAGCTCCTACGAGCAGTACTTC
- TRBJ2-2 - TRBV9 CASSVAGATGELFF TGTGCCAGCAGCGTAGCGGGGGCCACCGGGGAGCTGTTTTTT
- TRBJ2-2 - TRBV2 CASTSAGELFF TGTGCCAGTACATCTGCCGGGGAGCTGTTTTTT
once TRBJ2-2 - TRBV11-2 CASSFTGSITGELFF TGTGCCAGCAGCTTTACAGGGTCGATTACCGGGGAGCTGTTTTTT
- TRBJ2-3 - TRBV7-2 CASSFLDPDTQYF TGTGCCAGCAGCTTTTTGGATCCAGATACGCAGTATTTT
- TRBJ2-1 - TRBV2 CASIGVRDTKYNEQFF TGTGCCAGCATTGGGGTCCGGGATACTAAATACAATGAGCAGTTCTTC
- TRBJ2-5 TRBD2 TRBV28 CASSFREVGKTQYF TGTGCCAGCAGTTTCCGGGAGGTAGGGAAGACCCAGTACTTC
- TRBJ1-2 - TRBV7-9 CASSPLGYGWGNGYTF TGTGCCAGCAGCCCCTTAGGGTATGGTTGGGGCAACGGCTACACCTTC